The 9 T cell receptor beta chains presented below share a single source sample, sequenced in a study of T cells in Graves' hyperthyroidism and ophthalmopathy (dated by TCRdb to the late 2010s). The library was made by multiplex PCR. Sequencing used an Illumina HiSeq 2000. Amplification of TCR beta CDR3 regions was carried out from RNA transcripts. For the first round of RT-PCR on the TCR CDR3, the HTBI primer set was used together with the Qiagen OneStep RT-PCR kit. TCRdb reran the public reads through fastp at Q25 and MiXCR, keeping productive beta chains. Identical CDR3 protein sequences are pooled into one entry, listed with their most common genes and DNA. For this sample the table gives around 690,000 distinct CDR3 sequences, of which roughly 20% were detected only once. In total, the top ten clones hold 34% of the sample. Sequencing used blood. The receptors here all came from a man aged 25-45 years with Graves' ophthalmopathy.

The chain recombines TRBV2 with TRBJ2-5; 7 bases fit TRBD2. With 1 base clipped from V and 5 bases from J, the junction kept 13 bases outside the gene matches. The CDR3 sequence is 17 residues long. CDR1 is SNHLY and CDR2 is FYNNEI in the germline V gene. The CDR3 protein is CASSEGQWSGGSETQYF. Written as DNA, the CDR3 is TGTGCCAGCAGTGAAGGGCAGTGGTCGGGGGGTTCGGAGACCCAGTACTTC.

This clonotype came up many times. The chain joins TRBV30 to TRBJ2-2, with 11 bases identical to TRBD2. From germline, CDR1 is GTSNPN and CDR2 SVGIG (reference sequence). The junction had 3 bases not matched to a gene; V was cut back by 4 bases and J by 8 bases. The CDR3 consists of 13 residues. The CDR3 reads CAWTSGRKGELFF. The CDR3 DNA reads TGTGCCTGGACTAGCGGGAGGAAGGGGGAGCTGTTTTTT. Full variable domain (remainder filled in from reference TRBV30 and TRBJ2-2): SQTIHQWPATLVQPVGSPLSLECTVEGTSNPNLYWYRQAAGRGLQLLFYSVGIGQISSEVPQNLSASRPQDRQFILSSKKLLLSDSGFYLCAWTSGRKGELFFGEGSRLTVL.

The V call is TRBV6-1, the J call TRBJ1-1; D perhaps matches TRBD1 (6 bases). The CDR3 length is 13 residues. CDR1 and CDR2 from the germline V gene are MNHNS and SASEGT. V was cut by 2 bases and J by 4 bases, with 8 bases left in between. CDR3 region: CASSEPRGTEAFF. In DNA, the CDR3 is TGTGCCAGCAGTGAACCCAGGGGCACTGAAGCTTTCTTT.

Ten or more counts support this clonotype. The DNA for the CDR3 is TGTGCCAGCAGCTTAGATGGGGTGAGCACTGAAGCTTTCTTT. Its protein is CASSLDGVSTEAFF. V and J are TRBV11-2 and TRBJ1-1; no reliable D call. Per the germline V gene, CDR1 is SGHAT and CDR2 is FQNNGV. The germline V and J ends were trimmed by 0 bases and 4 bases, with 9 bases remaining between them. The CDR3 length is 14 residues.

This clonotype was seen at least ten times. The chain joins TRBV28 to TRBJ2-5, with TRBD1 as a possible D gene (7 bases). Trimming took 7 bases from V and 0 from J, leaving 15 bases between them. The CDR3 extends over 15 amino acids. CDR1 is MDHEN, CDR2 SYDVKM, per germline. The CDR3 nucleotides read TGTGCCAGCACCTCAGGGGGGACGTACCAAGAGACCCAGTACTTC. Its translation is CASTSGGTYQETQYF.

This clonotype was recorded many times. The J gene is TRBJ2-2, the V gene TRBV5-1, with D perhaps TRBD1 or TRBD2 (5 bases each). The germline V gene encodes CDR1 SGHRS and CDR2 YFSETQ. Trimming removed 0 bases at V and 1 base at J, with 19 bases between. The CDR3 totals 19 residues. The CDR3 DNA follows: TGCGCCAGCAGCTTGGCCGGGGCAGGGCACAAGCGGAACACCGGGGAGCTGTTTTTT. This encodes CASSLAGAGHKRNTGELFF.

The chain has TRBV20-1 and TRBJ2-4; D may be TRBD1 (5 bases). Deletions cut 2 bases from V and 0 bases from J, with 11 bases between. The CDR3 length is 15 residues. Germline lookup yields CDR1 DFQATT and CDR2 SNEGSKA (reference sequence). DNA of the CDR3: TGCAGTGCTAGATATACTACAGGAGCCAAAAACATTCAGTACTTC. It translates to CSARYTTGAKNIQYF.

This clonotype appeared a single time. The chain links TRBV4-1 to TRBJ2-2; no firm D call. The length of the CDR3 is 16 residues. V was shortened by 3 bases and J by 0 bases, with 11 bases between the two germline ends. CDR1 and CDR2 (germline): MGHRA, YSYEKL. Written as DNA, the CDR3 is TGCGCCAGCAGCCAGGCCCAGCGCTCGAACACCGGGGAGCTGTTTTTT. Its protein is CASSQAQRSNTGELFF.

This sequence joins TRBV6-4 and TRBJ2-2; unclear D gene. The CDR3 runs to 14 residues. CDR1 and CDR2 (germline): MRHNA, SNTAGT. Trimming removed 6 bases from V and 3 bases from J, with 11 bases in between. For the CDR3, the DNA is TGTGCCAGCAGCAGGAGTGGGGACACCGGGGAGCTGTTTTTT. Amino acid sequence: CASSRSGDTGELFF.